This T cell receptor (beta chain) is from a study of cytomegalovirus exposure and HLA in healthy donors. Turning to the study itself: Findings of an earlier analysis included roughly 110 million unique TCR beta sequences from about 180 million T cells.

This PCR relied on a set of 60 Vbeta primers and 13 Jbeta primers. Sequencing was performed with immunoSEQ multiplex PCR; in TCRdb, only in-frame clones are kept and a portion is missing. This sample carries 95,000 to 150,000 clones, 10% of them seen once, and the ten largest clones take about 4.7%. Germline CDR1 reads KGHSH; CDR2 reads LQKENI. The CDR3 has 15 residues. J gave up 0 bases and V 4 bases, and 6 bases lay outside the gene matches. The sequencing input was PBMCs. The TCR sequence derives from a woman under 30 in good health and CMV-seropositive. The chain carries TRBV18 and TRBJ2-7; 7 nucleotides align to TRBD1. CDR3 sequence: CASSQSTGNSYEQYF. The CDR3 nucleotides read TGTGCCAGCTCACAATCGACAGGGAACTCCTACGAGCAGTACTTC.